A single sample is the source of the 11 T cell receptor beta chains below, sequenced in a study of beta chain features in type 1 diabetes. Every bit of the isolated RNA underwent reverse transcription, so sequencing read expressed TCRB transcripts. Clones were sequenced by immunoSEQ multiplex PCR, and TCRdb holds only the in-frame ones, with some missing. The sample lists fewer than 200,000 clones; roughly an eighth were seen once. The sample was central memory CD4+ T cells from blood. Receptors were obtained from a woman aged 18-29 years in good health.

V usage is TRBV16 and J usage is TRBJ1-5; tentative D call: TRBD1 (6 bases). The CDR3 spans 14 residues. Germline V gives CDR1 KGHSY, CDR2 FQNENV. The V and J ends lost 3 bases and 5 bases respectively, with 11 bases between them. CDR3 in DNA: TGTGCCAGCAGCCAGGACAGTAGATATCAGCCCCAGCATTTT. Residues: CASSQDSRYQPQHF.

This clone was counted a few times. V and J are TRBV15 and TRBJ2-5, with D possibly being TRBD2 (6 bases). Trimming shortened V by 1 base and J by 5 bases, and 11 bases separated the two germline ends. Germline lookup yields CDR1 LNHNV and CDR2 YYDKDF (reference sequence). This CDR3 comprises 14 residues. In DNA form, the CDR3 reads TGTGCCACCAGCAGAGGGCAGGCGGGGGAGACCCAGTACTTC. Translating it yields CATSRGQAGETQYF. The variable domain in full, with the rest retrieved from reference TRBV15 and TRBJ2-5, is DAMVIQNPRYQVTQFGKPVTLSCSQTLNHNVMYWYQQKSSQAPKLLFHYYDKDFNNEADTPDNFQSRRPNTSFCFLDIRSPGLGDTAMYLCATSRGQAGETQYFGPGTRLLVL.

This clone was found a few times. This rearrangement joins TRBV28 to TRBJ1-5; 8 nucleotides align to TRBD1. V was pared by 5 bases and J by 2 bases, with 5 bases of the junction left unmatched. Germline V gives CDR1 MDHEN, CDR2 SYDVKM. The CDR3 extends over 15 amino acids. CDR3 sequence (DNA): TGTGCCAGCAGTCCCAGGGGGCAAGGCAATCAGCCCCAGCATTTT. Translation: CASSPRGQGNQPQHF. Based on the CDR3 plus reference TRBV28 and TRBJ1-5, the full variable domain is DVKVTQSSRYLVKRTGEKVFLECVQDMDHENMFWYRQDPGLGLRLIYFSYDVKMKEKGDIPEGYSVSREKKERFSLILESASTNQTSMYLCASSPRGQGNQPQHFGDGTRLSIL.

The chain links TRBV28 to TRBJ2-1; 11 nucleotides match TRBD1. Looked up from germline, CDR1 is MDHEN and CDR2 is SYDVKM. The CDR3 runs 18 residues. Germline trimming cut 6 bases from V and 7 bases from J; bases unmatched to any gene: 17. The DNA of the CDR3 is TGTGCCAGCAGCACGGGACAGGGGGTTGAGGGATGGCGGAATGAGCAGTTCTTC. It specifies CASSTGQGVEGWRNEQFF.

The J gene is TRBJ2-7, the V gene TRBV7-8; 11 nucleotides align to TRBD2. The junction had 9 bases not matched to a gene; V was cut back by 5 bases and J by 9 bases. The CDR3 is 14 amino acids. Germline CDR1 reads SGHVS; CDR2 reads FQNEAQ. In DNA form, the CDR3 reads TGTGCCAGCAGCCTGACTAGCGGGAAGTTTGTGCAGTACTTC. Residues: CASSLTSGKFVQYF.

The CDR3, as DNA: TGCGCCAGCAGCTCGGGGAATTCTTACGAGCAGTACTTC. Encoded protein: CASSSGNSYEQYF. This chain connects TRBV5-1 to TRBJ2-7; the D gene is possibly TRBD2 (5 bases). This CDR3 is built from 13 residues. Trimming cost V 3 bases and J 4 bases, with 11 bases left between them. The germline V gene encodes CDR1 SGHRS and CDR2 YFSETQ.

This clone appeared a few times. The V call is TRBV27, the J call TRBJ1-2, with 9 bases fitting TRBD1. This CDR3 has 20 residues. The germline V gene encodes CDR1 MNHEY and CDR2 SMNVEV (reference sequence). The junction had 16 bases not matched to a gene; V was cut back by 2 bases and J by 0 bases. Here the CDR3 reads CASSLKGDRAESIANYGYTF. DNA of the CDR3: TGTGCCAGCAGTTTAAAGGGGGACAGGGCCGAATCTATAGCTAACTATGGCTACACCTTC.

The rearrangement links TRBV28 to TRBJ2-5; 8 positions match TRBD1. The V gene's germline CDR1 is MDHEN and CDR2 SYDVKM. Trimming removed 8 bases from V and 4 bases from J; junction bases left unmatched: 12. This CDR3 has 15 residues. CDR3 DNA: TGTGCCAGCGACACCACCGGGACAGGAGCAGAGACCCAGTACTTC. Protein product: CASDTTGTGAETQYF. Supplemented by reference TRBV28 and TRBJ2-5, the full variable domain reads DVKVTQSSRYLVKRTGEKVFLECVQDMDHENMFWYRQDPGLGLRLIYFSYDVKMKEKGDIPEGYSVSREKKERFSLILESASTNQTSMYLCASDTTGTGAETQYFGPGTRLLVL.

This clone was counted between two and nine times. The V gene is TRBV14, the J gene TRBJ1-1, with D perhaps matching TRBD1 (6 bases). V gave up 6 bases and J gave up 2 bases, with 10 bases separating them. This CDR3 has 13 amino acids. Germline assignment: CDR1 SGHDN and CDR2 FVKESK. In DNA form, the CDR3 reads TGTGCCAGCAGTCAACAGGGTAACACTGAAGCTTTCTTT. The encoded protein is CASSQQGNTEAFF.

The V gene is TRBV23-1, the J gene TRBJ2-5; the match to TRBD1 covers 7 bases. The J call may be mistaken, given a closer DNA end match to TRBJ2-7. TRBV23-1 carries the ORF label, with uncertain function. The CDR3 covers 15 residues. In DNA, the CDR3 is TGCGCCACCCCAAAAACTAGGGGGCAAGGATACGAGCAGTACTTC. Amino acids: CATPKTRGQGYEQYF.

This clone has only a few counts. The V and J genes are TRBV7-2 and TRBJ2-2; 14 nucleotides match TRBD2. J lost 5 bases, V lost 5 bases, and 7 bases had no gene match. The germline V gene has CDR1 SGHTA and CDR2 FQGNSA. CDR3 length: 17 amino acids. The CDR3 region is CASSGGLAGARTGELFF. The CDR3 DNA sequence: TGTGCCAGCAGCGGGGGACTAGCGGGAGCGAGGACCGGGGAGCTGTTTTTT.